What follows are 22 T cell receptor beta chains derived from one specimen sequenced in a study of T cell repertoires in cytomegalovirus infection. Antigens for these TCRs are unknown. Each CDR3 protein gets one entry after TCRdb re-called the reads with MiXCR. The table has 100,000 to 150,000 distinct CDR3 sequences, roughly 25% seen once. The sequenced material came from PBMCs, sequenced either directly or after in vitro stimulation (not recorded which). The receptor set was obtained from a human donor in good health (CMV status not recorded). Some clones in this sample may be carry-over from other donors' samples.

The chain is built from TRBV7-6 and TRBJ1-4; a weak D match, TRBD1 (6 bases). V shed 1 base and J shed 5 bases, with 14 bases lying between them. Germline CDR1 reads SGHVS; CDR2 reads FNYEAQ. The CDR3 is 16 amino acids. CDR3: CASSLGSGQGNEKLFF. CDR3 in DNA: TGTGCCAGCAGCTTAGGGTCAGGGCAGGGGAATGAAAAACTGTTTTTT. The variable domain in full, completed from reference TRBV7-6 and TRBJ1-4, reads GAGVSQSPRYKVTKRGQDVALRCDPISGHVSLYWYRQALGQGPEFLTYFNYEAQQDKSGLPNDRFSAERPEGSISTLTIQRTEQRDSAMYRCASSLGSGQGNEKLFFGSGTQLSVL.

This chain uses TRBV12-3 or TRBV12-4 with TRBJ2-5; 7 positions match TRBD2. V was pared by 5 bases and J by 2 bases, with 8 bases of the junction left unmatched. The CDR3 covers 15 residues. The CDR3 sequence is CASSPTSSLQETQYF. The CDR3 bases are TGTGCCAGCAGTCCGACTAGCAGCTTGCAAGAGACCCAGTACTTC.

In its sample, this clonotype was seen many times. This chain links TRBV7-8 with TRBJ2-5; D uncertain. V was clipped by 5 bases and J by 1 base, with 8 bases between them. The germline V gene has CDR1 SGHVS and CDR2 FQNEAQ. This CDR3 spans 13 amino acids. CDR3 bases: TGTGCCAGCAGCCCGAAGACCCAAGAGACCCAGTACTTC. The encoded protein is CASSPKTQETQYF.

This clonotype was found a few times. V gene TRBV28 combines with J gene TRBJ1-2; 8 nucleotides line up with TRBD1. V shed 8 bases and J 4 bases; nucleotides not matched to a gene: 9. There are 14 residues in the CDR3. In germline, CDR1 is MDHEN, CDR2 SYDVKM. CDR3 loop: CASLSIQGVYGYTF. DNA of the CDR3: TGTGCCAGCCTATCTATACAGGGGGTCTATGGCTACACCTTC.

This clonotype was seen repeatedly, ten times or more. This chain links TRBV7-6 with TRBJ2-3; 8 bases are shared with TRBD2. This CDR3 is built from 16 residues. The germline V gene encodes CDR1 SGHVS and CDR2 FNYEAQ. V lost 1 base to trimming and J lost 2 bases; unmatched junction nucleotides: 5. DNA for the CDR3: TGTGCCAGCAGCTTAGGAGCGGGAGCCTACACAGATACGCAGTATTTT. Translated, it gives CASSLGAGAYTDTQYF.

This clonotype has ten or more counts. V is TRBV7-2 and J is TRBJ1-3, with D perhaps matching TRBD1 (6 bases). V lost 6 bases and J 1 base, leaving 13 bases between the germline ends. Per the germline V gene, CDR1 is SGHTA and CDR2 is FQGNSA. This CDR3 comprises 15 residues. The CDR3 loop reads CASRGGVPSGNTIYF. Here the CDR3 DNA reads TGTGCCAGCAGAGGGGGGGTGCCATCTGGAAACACCATATATTTT.

V gene TRBV4-3 combines with J gene TRBJ2-1; D not certain. This CDR3 is 15 amino acids long. The V end was cut by 0 bases, the J end by 7 bases, with 13 bases between. In germline, CDR1 is LGHNA, CDR2 YSLEER. CDR3 loop: CASSQDGNRLNEQFF. The CDR3, as DNA: TGCGCCAGCAGCCAAGATGGGAATCGTCTGAATGAGCAGTTCTTC.

The chain is built from TRBV6-2 or TRBV6-3 and TRBJ1-5; D gene ambiguous. V dropped 5 bases and J dropped 10 bases, with 12 bases sitting between them. The CDR3 sequence is 12 residues long. CDR1 MNHEY and CDR2 SVGEGT come from the germline V gene. In nucleotides, the CDR3 is TGTGCCAGCAGTGCGGCTATCAGCCCCCAGCATTTT. Translation: CASSAAISPQHF.

The chain employs TRBV20-1 and TRBJ1-1, with TRBD1 matching 8 bases. The CDR3 runs 11 residues. Germline lookup yields CDR1 DFQATT and CDR2 SNEGSKA (reference sequence). The V gene end was trimmed by 6 bases and the J gene end by 11 bases; junction bases not matched to a gene: 8. CDR3 sequence: CSAQTGVGAFF. In DNA, the CDR3 is TGCAGTGCACAGACAGGGGTTGGGGCTTTCTTT.

This clonotype occurred a few times. This rearrangement joins TRBV5-4 to TRBJ2-3; 7 bases match TRBD2. The germline V gene encodes CDR1 SGHNT and CDR2 YYREEE (reference sequence). CDR3 length: 15 residues. Trimming at V came to 4 bases and at J to 1 base, leaving 6 bases not matched to a gene. The CDR3 DNA reads as TGTGCCAGCAGCCCTACTAGCGCTCGCACAGATACGCAGTATTTT. It is translated as CASSPTSARTDTQYF.

This chain joins TRBV10-3 and TRBJ2-7; 9 nucleotides agree with TRBD1. CDR1 and CDR2 (germline): ENHRY, SYGVKD. The CDR3 totals 16 residues. Germline trimming cut 3 bases from V and 5 bases from J; bases unmatched to any gene: 11. CDR3 sequence: CAISETGQGNHNEQYF. CDR3 sequence (DNA): TGTGCCATCAGTGAAACGGGACAGGGTAATCATAACGAGCAGTACTTC.

V usage is TRBV18 and J usage is TRBJ1-2, with 7 bases fitting TRBD1. J gave up 1 base and V 3 bases, and 2 bases lay outside the gene matches. The CDR3 consists of 14 residues. Germline values: CDR1 KGHSH, CDR2 LQKENI. The CDR3 spells CASSPGQVNYGYTF. The CDR3 nucleotides read TGTGCCAGCTCACCCGGACAGGTTAACTATGGCTACACCTTC.

This clonotype showed up just a few times. The gene calls are TRBV20-1 and TRBJ2-1; 9 bases are shared with TRBD1. With V trimmed by 5 bases and J by 8 bases, 13 bases remained unmatched. The CDR3 loop spans 15 amino acids. CDR1 and CDR2 from the germline V gene are DFQATT and SNEGSKA (reference sequence). The CDR3 region is CSAPTGTGNLDEQFF. The CDR3 region has the DNA TGCAGTGCTCCTACCGGGACAGGGAACTTGGATGAGCAGTTCTTC.

Details on this clonotype: Since a much larger clone is just one base distant, this may be a read error. V and J are TRBV28 and TRBJ2-2, with a possible D match to TRBD2 (5 bases). The CDR3 loop spans 14 amino acids. The germline gives CDR1 MDHEN, CDR2 SYDVKM. Trimming left V 10 bases short and J 4 bases short, with 16 bases between. The CDR3 protein is CATRTDGLTGELFF. In DNA form, the CDR3 reads TGTGCCACGCGAACTGACGGACTCACCGGGGAGCTGTTTTTT.

This clonotype was observed at least ten times. J is TRBJ1-4 and V is TRBV18; no clear D gene. V lost 6 bases, J lost 5 bases, and 4 bases lay in between. This CDR3 comprises 11 residues. CDR1 and CDR2 (germline): KGHSH, LQKENI. CDR3 DNA: TGTGCCAGCTCTACGAATGAAAAACTGTTTTTT. Protein sequence: CASSTNEKLFF. Using reference TRBV18 and TRBJ1-4 for the parts outside the CDR3, the full variable domain is NAGVMQNPRHLVRRRGQEARLRCSPMKGHSHVYWYRQLPEEGLKFMVYLQKENIIDESGMPKERFSAEFPKEGPSILRIQQVVRGDSAAYFCASSTNEKLFFGSGTQLSVL.

The chain is built from TRBV5-1 and TRBJ2-3; 9 bases map to TRBD2. V dropped 3 bases and J dropped 5; count of bases not matched to a gene: 4. The CDR3 has 14 amino acids. In germline, CDR1 is SGHRS, CDR2 YFSETQ. Written as DNA, the CDR3 is TGCGCCAGCAGCTCTAGCGGGAATGGAGATACGCAGTATTTT. Translation gives CASSSSGNGDTQYF.

V gene TRBV5-1 combines with J gene TRBJ2-5; 11 bases match TRBD2. V shed 4 bases, J shed 1 base, and the junction held 12 bases outside the gene matches. The germline gives CDR1 SGHRS, CDR2 YFSETQ. The CDR3 is made up of 18 amino acids. The CDR3 DNA reads TGCGCCAGCAGCCTTATTATTCCTAGCGGGAGGACCCAAGAGACCCAGTACTTC. Translation gives CASSLIIPSGRTQETQYF.

J is TRBJ2-1 and V is TRBV28, with TRBD1 matching over 9 bases. V lost 4 bases, J lost 7 bases, and 8 bases stayed unmatched. Looked up from germline, CDR1 is MDHEN and CDR2 is SYDVKM. This CDR3 is built from 15 residues. The CDR3 protein is CASSSAGTGKNEQFF. The CDR3 bases are TGTGCCAGCAGTTCGGCTGGGACAGGGAAGAATGAGCAGTTCTTC.

This clonotype was detected ten times or more. This chain links TRBV7-9 with TRBJ2-5; 12 bases are a match to TRBD2. V lost 4 bases, J lost 2 bases, and 17 bases stayed unmatched. The length of the CDR3 is 20 residues. Germline assignment: CDR1 SEHNR and CDR2 FQNEAQ (reference sequence). CDR3 amino acids: CASSSHGGTSGLRGQETQYF. The CDR3 nucleotides read TGTGCCAGCAGCTCCCACGGCGGGACTAGCGGGTTGAGGGGACAAGAGACCCAGTACTTC.

This clonotype was counted ten times or more. The V call is TRBV7-2, the J call TRBJ1-3; D is unresolved. Trimming stripped 5 bases from V and 1 base from J, with 18 bases between. Germline assignment: CDR1 SGHTA and CDR2 FQGNSA. The CDR3 is 17 amino acids. CDR3 loop: CASSQEAQLLSGNTIYF. For the CDR3, the DNA is TGTGCCAGCAGCCAAGAGGCGCAGCTCCTTTCTGGAAACACCATATATTTT.

In its sample, this clonotype was seen many times. The chain uses TRBV28 and TRBJ2-7, with 10 nucleotides matching TRBD2. The junction had 18 bases not matched to a gene; V was cut back by 9 bases and J by 1 base. Germline CDR1 MDHEN, CDR2 SYDVKM. The CDR3 is made up of 18 amino acids. CDR3 DNA sequence: TGTGCCAGTAACGGAGTGTTTGGCATTAGCGGGAGGTCCTACGAGCAGTACTTC. It is translated as CASNGVFGISGRSYEQYF.

This clonotype has more than one count but fewer than ten. This chain links TRBV12-3 or TRBV12-4 with TRBJ1-1; 8 nucleotides agree with TRBD1. The CDR3 has 14 residues. The J segment lost 0 bases and the V segment lost 6 bases, leaving 3 bases of the junction unmatched. The CDR3: CASRSGGLNTEAFF. The CDR3 bases are TGTGCCAGCAGGTCAGGGGGCTTGAACACTGAAGCTTTCTTT.